This T cell receptor beta chain was obtained from a study of glioma-infiltrating T cells after dendritic cell vaccination. This clone was seen a handful of times. CDR3 length equals 16 residues. From germline, CDR1 is SGHAT and CDR2 FQNNGV. V dropped 1 base and J dropped 6 bases, with 18 bases sitting between them. The repertoire was sequenced with immunoSEQ multiplex PCR; TCRdb's copy has only in-frame clones and lacks some. The data contain about 30,000 clones, roughly 90% of them singletons. The chain has TRBV11-2 and TRBJ1-2; possible D gene TRBD1, 6 bases. The sequence was obtained from a human donor with glioblastoma. Sequencing was performed on blood, taken before dendritic cell vaccination. CDR3 protein: CASSLGGTRQVDGYTF. DNA of the CDR3: TGTGCCAGCAGCTTAGGAGGGACAAGACAGGTCGATGGCTACACCTTC. The complete variable domain, with remaining parts taken from reference TRBV11-2 and TRBJ1-2, reads EAGVAQSPRYKIIEKRQSVAFWCNPISGHATLYWYQQILGQGPKLLIQFQNNGVVDDSQLPKDRFSAERLKGVDSTLKIQPAKLEDSAVYLCASSLGGTRQVDGYTFGSGTRLTVV.